This TCR beta chain was observed in a study of blood T cell repertoires in COVID-19. Study as a whole: Samples of COVID-19 (acute and convalescent) were obtained from the United States, Italy and Spain. The cDNA or gDNA used as material had been derived from T cells, B-cell-depleted T cells, or PBMCs.

In the authors' workflow: It was from reference gene primer amplification that nucleated cell counts were estimated. Clones were read by immunoSEQ multiplex PCR, and TCRdb kept only the in-frame ones, dropping some. V, J and clone size reflect that table, while D and trimming were determined from the DNA. The data contain about 92,000 clones, about three quarters of them singletons. This CDR3 contains 14 residues. Germline lookup yields CDR1 LNHDA and CDR2 SQIVND (reference sequence). Unmatched junction bases numbered 10, after V lost 8 bases and J lost 4 bases. The chain employs TRBV19 and TRBJ1-2; TRBD1 agrees at 7 bases. This clonotype originated in a man aged 50-60 years who had recovered from COVID-19. The sequencing input was peripheral blood. CDR3 in DNA: TGTGCCAGTTCTCAGGGGGTTTTATCCTATGGCTACACCTTC. Residues: CASSQGVLSYGYTF.